This entry lists 17 T cell receptor beta chains sequenced from one sample in a study of shared clonotypes between healthy human individuals (dated by TCRdb to the early 2020s). Receptors were amplified or captured by the immunoSEQ multiplex PCR assay. As stored in TCRdb, this immuneACCESS dataset retains in-frame rearrangements with V and J assigned. A fraction of the clones does not appear; measured against another copy, unresolved V genes explain less than half of the discrepancy, and the remainder lacks a known reason. The sample table shows about 2 million clones, and 85% to 95% are seen once. The ten largest account for 0.13% of the sample. Sequenced: naive CD4+ T cells sorted from blood. The sample's cell subset or site label, decoded: CD45RA+ positively selected. The receptors come from a man between 18 and 29 years old in good health.

The J gene is TRBJ1-5, the V gene TRBV2; 7 nucleotides match TRBD1. The CDR3 length is 21 residues. Trimming removed 7 bases from V and 2 bases from J; junction bases left unmatched: 26. Germline CDR1 and CDR2: SNHLY and FYNNEI. DNA of the CDR3: TGTGCCAGCACCGATCACCACCAGCCCCCAGGGGGGACCTTTCGCAATCAGCCCCAGCATTTT. Protein: CASTDHHQPPGGTFRNQPQHF.

The V and J genes are TRBV5-1 and TRBJ2-6; TRBD1 agrees at 8 bases. The CDR3 is 18 residues long. Germline-derived CDR1 and CDR2 are SGHRS and YFSETQ. Germline trimming cut 4 bases from V and 0 bases from J; bases unmatched to any gene: 9. As DNA, the CDR3 is TGCGCCAGCAGCCCACTCGGACAGGGTCTCTCTGGGGCCAACGTCCTGACTTTC. Its translation is CASSPLGQGLSGANVLTF. Full variable domain (outside the CDR3, taken from reference TRBV5-1 and TRBJ2-6): KAGVTQTPRYLIKTRGQQVTLSCSPISGHRSVSWYQQTPGQGLQFLFEYFSETQRNKGNFPGRFSGRQFSNSRSEMNVSTLELGDSALYLCASSPLGQGLSGANVLTFGAGSRLTVL.

The chain couples TRBV7-9 to TRBJ1-2; 9 bases align to TRBD1. The CDR3 is made up of 14 amino acids. Germline CDR1 SEHNR, CDR2 FQNEAQ (reference sequence). The junction had 7 bases not matched to a gene; V was cut back by 5 bases and J by 6 bases. CDR3 DNA: TGTGCCAGCAGCGCCACCGGGACAGGGAATGGCTACACCTTC. Translating gives CASSATGTGNGYTF. The complete variable domain, with remaining parts taken from reference TRBV7-9 and TRBJ1-2, reads DTGVSQNPRHKITKRGQNVTFRCDPISEHNRLYWYRQTLGQGPEFLTYFQNEAQLEKSRLLSDRFSAERPKGSFSTLEIQRTEQGDSAMYLCASSATGTGNGYTFGSGTRLTVV.

As to this clone: Other nucleotide sequences from this sample produce the same CDR3. The chain links TRBV11-3 to TRBJ2-2, with D unresolved. Trimming pared 3 bases from V and 4 bases from J, leaving 6 bases between. The germline V gene encodes CDR1 SGHNT and CDR2 YENEEA. The CDR3 extends over 13 amino acids. The CDR3 nucleotides are TGTGCCAGCAGCTTCGTTTCCACCGGGGAGCTGTTTTTT. Translating gives CASSFVSTGELFF.

The V call is TRBV4-1, the J call TRBJ2-3; 7 bases are a match to TRBD2. This CDR3 spans 15 amino acids. The J segment lost 3 bases and the V segment lost 0 bases, leaving 3 bases of the junction unmatched. CDR1 MGHRA and CDR2 YSYEKL come from the germline V gene. Here the CDR3 reads CASSQDWGGTDTQYF. In DNA, the CDR3 is TGCGCCAGCAGCCAAGATTGGGGGGGAACAGATACGCAGTATTTT.

The V call is TRBV27, the J call TRBJ1-6; D possibly corresponds to TRBD1 (5 bases). The length of the CDR3 is 15 residues. Germline V gives CDR1 MNHEY, CDR2 SMNVEV (reference sequence). V was shortened by 5 bases and J by 6 bases, with 14 bases between the two germline ends. The CDR3 loop reads CASSIGDLGNSPLHF. The CDR3 coding sequence is TGTGCCAGCAGTATAGGGGATCTTGGTAATTCACCCCTCCACTTT.

CDR3 region: CAISRTGENYGYTF. CDR3 nucleotide sequence: TGTGCCATCAGTAGGACAGGGGAGAACTATGGCTACACCTTC. The chain joins TRBV10-3 to TRBJ1-2, with 9 nucleotides matching TRBD1. From germline, CDR1 is ENHRY and CDR2 SYGVKD. V was clipped by 5 bases and J by 2 bases; unmatched bases: 3. This CDR3 spans 14 amino acids.

The rearrangement joins TRBV14 to TRBJ1-1; the match to TRBD1 covers 7 bases. The CDR3 consists of 15 residues. Germline CDR1 and CDR2: SGHDN and FVKESK. The trim removed 4 bases at V and 1 base at J, leaving 6 bases unmatched. The DNA for the CDR3 is TGTGCCAGCAGCCCCTATCGGGACAGGAACACTGAAGCTTTCTTT. Encoded protein: CASSPYRDRNTEAFF.

This chain uses TRBV27 with TRBJ2-5; the match to TRBD1 covers 9 bases. The CDR3 contains 17 residues. CDR1 is MNHEY, CDR2 SMNVEV, per germline (reference sequence). V lost 2 bases to trimming and J lost 1 base; unmatched junction nucleotides: 8. The CDR3 DNA sequence: TGTGCCAGCAGTTTAAGGGAGACAGGGGGTGTCCAAGAGACCCAGTACTTC. Translated, it gives CASSLRETGGVQETQYF.

This clone has only one observation. The chain couples TRBV9 to TRBJ2-2; 9 bases are shared with TRBD1. J lost 3 bases, V lost 4 bases, and 4 bases had no gene match. This CDR3 has 15 residues. Germline V gene lookup returns CDR1 SGDLS and CDR2 YYNGEE. The DNA of the CDR3 is TGTGCCAGCAGCTTCCGGACAGGGGACACCGGGGAGCTGTTTTTT. Translation gives CASSFRTGDTGELFF. The entire variable domain, with the rest obtained from reference TRBV9 and TRBJ2-2, is as follows: DSGVTQTPKHLITATGQRVTLRCSPRSGDLSVYWYQQSLDQGLQFLIQYYNGEERAKGNILERFSAQQFPDLHSELNLSSLELGDSALYFCASSFRTGDTGELFFGEGSRLTVL.

The CDR3 spells CASSFWGQETQYF. The DNA of the CDR3 is TGTGCCAGCAGCTTTTGGGGGCAGGAGACCCAGTACTTC. V and J are TRBV5-5 and TRBJ2-5; D is possibly TRBD1 (6 bases). The V and J ends lost 2 bases and 5 bases respectively, with 10 bases between them. Germline V gene lookup returns CDR1 SGHKS and CDR2 YYEKEE (reference sequence). The CDR3 has 13 amino acids.

The rearrangement uses TRBV30 and TRBJ1-2, with D unresolved. Germline V lookup: CDR1 GTSNPN, CDR2 SVGIG (reference sequence). The CDR3 extends over 13 amino acids. Trimming cost V 1 base and J 4 bases, with 10 bases left between them. The CDR3 protein is CAWSDKTVYGYTF. CDR3 sequence (DNA): TGTGCCTGGAGTGACAAGACGGTCTATGGCTACACCTTC.

CDR3 loop: CASTLIGDTNYGYTF. The DNA for the CDR3 is TGTGCCAGTACCCTAATAGGGGATACTAACTATGGCTACACCTTC. The chain combines TRBV19 with TRBJ1-2; possibly TRBD1 for D (5 bases). Trimming shortened V by 7 bases and J by 0 bases, and 15 bases separated the two germline ends. This CDR3 has 15 residues. Germline CDR1 reads LNHDA; CDR2 reads SQIVND (reference sequence).

The chain links TRBV9 to TRBJ1-2, with 7 bases fitting TRBD1. The ends lost 3 bases at V and 2 bases at J; junction bases unmatched: 7. The CDR3 runs to 15 residues. The germline CDR1 and CDR2 sequences are SGDLS and YYNGEE. CDR3 region: CASSDAGGKNYGYTF. CDR3 DNA sequence: TGTGCCAGCAGCGATGCAGGGGGGAAGAACTATGGCTACACCTTC.

The chain is built from TRBV30 and TRBJ2-2, with a possible D match to TRBD1 (6 bases). V lost 5 bases and J lost 4, with 17 bases in between. The CDR3 consists of 15 residues. The germline V gene has CDR1 GTSNPN and CDR2 SVGIG (reference sequence). CDR3 loop: CAWVGLQGPTGELFF. For the CDR3, the DNA is TGTGCCTGGGTTGGGCTACAGGGACCCACCGGGGAGCTGTTTTTT.

The gene calls are TRBV28 and TRBJ1-6; D gene uncertain. Germline-derived CDR1 and CDR2 are MDHEN and SYDVKM. This CDR3 spans 15 amino acids. Trimming took 2 bases from V and 6 from J, leaving 11 bases between them. The CDR3 sequence: CASSLRWQTNSPLHF. The DNA of the CDR3 is TGTGCCAGCAGTTTAAGGTGGCAGACTAATTCACCCCTCCACTTT.

This clone was counted a few times. The chain combines TRBV4-3 with TRBJ1-1; D uncertain. Germline-derived CDR1 and CDR2 are LGHNA and YSLEER. The V end was cut by 4 bases, the J end by 1 base, with 7 bases between. This CDR3 has 13 residues. As DNA, the CDR3 is TGCGCCAGCAGCCCACGCAGGAACACTGAAGCTTTCTTT. Translated: CASSPRRNTEAFF.